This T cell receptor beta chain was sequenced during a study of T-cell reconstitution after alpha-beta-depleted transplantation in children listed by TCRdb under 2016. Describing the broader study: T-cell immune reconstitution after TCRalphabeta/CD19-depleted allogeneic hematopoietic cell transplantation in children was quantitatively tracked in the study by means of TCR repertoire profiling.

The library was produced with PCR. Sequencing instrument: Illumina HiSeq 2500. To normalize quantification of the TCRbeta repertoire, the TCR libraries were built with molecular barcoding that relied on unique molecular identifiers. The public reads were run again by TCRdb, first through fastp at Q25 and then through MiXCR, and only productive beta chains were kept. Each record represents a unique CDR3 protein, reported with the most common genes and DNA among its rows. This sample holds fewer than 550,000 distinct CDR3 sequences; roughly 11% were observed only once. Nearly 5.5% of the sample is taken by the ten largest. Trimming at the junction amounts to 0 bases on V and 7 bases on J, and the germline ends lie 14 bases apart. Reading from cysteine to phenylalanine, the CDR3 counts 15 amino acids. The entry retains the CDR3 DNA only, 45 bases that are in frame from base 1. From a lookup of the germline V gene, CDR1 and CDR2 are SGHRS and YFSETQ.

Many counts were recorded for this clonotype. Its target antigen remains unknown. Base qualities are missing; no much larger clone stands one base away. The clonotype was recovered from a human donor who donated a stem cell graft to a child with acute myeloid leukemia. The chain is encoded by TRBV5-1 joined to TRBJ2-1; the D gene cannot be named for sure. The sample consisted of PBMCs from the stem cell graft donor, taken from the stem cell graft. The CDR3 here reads CASSLDTRNRNEQFF. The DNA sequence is TGCGCCAGCAGCTTGGATACCAGGAACCGAAATGAGCAGTTCTTC.